A single sample is the source of the 19 T cell receptor beta chains below, sequenced in a study of OX40 agonist ivuxolimab in advanced cancers. The data were produced by immunoSEQ multiplex PCR, yet TCRdb's version contains in-frame clones alone and is incomplete. The sample yields some 110,000 clones, 75% to 95% seen once. The sequences come from CD4+ or CD8+ T cells sorted from blood, collected in a trial of the OX40 agonist ivuxolimab. These receptor sequences come from an adult with an advanced solid tumor such as melanoma, head and neck, liver or kidney cancer.

This chain links TRBV10-1 with TRBJ1-1, with no clear D. V lost 2 bases to trimming and J lost 1 base, with 5 bases between them. CDR1 WNHNN and CDR2 SYGVQD come from the germline V gene (reference sequence). The CDR3 length is 13 residues. This CDR3 is CASSETPNTEAFF. The CDR3 DNA is TGCGCCAGCAGTGAGACCCCGAACACTGAAGCTTTCTTT.

This chain uses TRBV14 with TRBJ1-2; D gene ambiguous. The CDR3 covers 12 residues. Germline V lookup: CDR1 SGHDN, CDR2 FVKESK. V lost 7 bases, J lost 13 bases, and 19 bases lay in between. The CDR3 spells CASNDSCYVFTF. CDR3 sequence (DNA): TGTGCCAGCAATGACTCCTGCTATGTCTTCACCTTC.

This clone appeared once. The chain has TRBV29-1 and TRBJ2-5; possibly TRBD2 for D (5 bases). The V end lost 7 bases, the J end lost 3 bases, and 12 bases lay between the germline ends. Per the germline V gene, CDR1 is SQVTM and CDR2 is ANQGSEA. The CDR3 length is 12 residues. CDR3 amino acids: CSAGGGEETQYF. The CDR3 coding sequence is TGCAGCGCCGGAGGCGGAGAAGAGACCCAGTACTTC.

The V gene is TRBV5-1, the J gene TRBJ2-1; 11 bases map to TRBD2. CDR3 size: 15 residues. V was pared by 4 bases and J by 3 bases, with 3 bases of the junction left unmatched. Germline CDR1 SGHRS, CDR2 YFSETQ. The CDR3 DNA sequence: TGCGCCAGCAGCGTTAGCGGGGGGGTCTACAATGAGCAGTTCTTC. This codes for CASSVSGGVYNEQFF.

V and J are TRBV28 and TRBJ2-3; 9 nucleotides line up with TRBD1. CDR3 size: 14 residues. Germline CDR1 MDHEN, CDR2 SYDVKM. J lost 2 bases, V lost 6 bases, and 3 bases had no gene match. The CDR3 reads CASRTGGNTDTQYF. CDR3 sequence (DNA): TGTGCCAGCAGGACAGGGGGTAACACAGATACGCAGTATTTT.

The V gene is TRBV2, the J gene TRBJ2-6; 8 positions match TRBD1. The V gene end was trimmed by 6 bases and the J gene end by 2 bases; junction bases not matched to a gene: 0. This CDR3 region has 14 residues. Germline-derived CDR1 and CDR2 are SNHLY and FYNNEI. The CDR3 DNA follows: TGTGCCAGCAGGGACAGGGCTGGGGCCAACGTCCTGACTTTC. Its protein is CASRDRAGANVLTF. Full variable domain (outside the CDR3, taken from reference TRBV2 and TRBJ2-6): EPEVTQTPSHQVTQMGQEVILRCVPISNHLYFYWYRQILGQKVEFLVSFYNNEISEKSEIFDDQFSVERPDGSNFTLKIRSTKLEDSAMYFCASRDRAGANVLTFGAGSRLTVL.

The chain recombines TRBV18 with TRBJ2-5, with TRBD2 identical over 15 bases. With the DNA end fitting TRBJ2-7 better, the J assignment may be wrong. Germline assignment: CDR1 KGHSH and CDR2 LQKENI. The CDR3 is made up of 15 amino acids. DNA for the CDR3: TGTGCCAGCTCACCAGGGACTAGCGGGGGGCACGAGCAGTACTTC. This codes for CASSPGTSGGHEQYF.

Only one count was recorded for this clone. V is TRBV18 and J is TRBJ2-2, with 12 bases matching TRBD2. V trimming: 6 bases; J trimming: 3 bases; junction bases outside the gene matches: 11. Germline lookup yields CDR1 KGHSH and CDR2 LQKENI. The CDR3 extends over 18 amino acids. The CDR3 bases are TGTGCCAGCTCGCAAAGACTAGCGGGGGTCTCGGACACCGGGGAGCTGTTTTTT. Its protein product is CASSQRLAGVSDTGELFF. The whole variable domain, remainder taken from reference TRBV18 and TRBJ2-2, is NAGVMQNPRHLVRRRGQEARLRCSPMKGHSHVYWYRQLPEEGLKFMVYLQKENIIDESGMPKERFSAEFPKEGPSILRIQQVVRGDSAAYFCASSQRLAGVSDTGELFFGEGSRLTVL.

V gene TRBV11-2 combines with J gene TRBJ1-3; D remains ambiguous. Trimming took off 6 bases at V and 0 bases at J, with 12 bases between the two ends. Germline V lookup: CDR1 SGHAT, CDR2 FQNNGV. This CDR3 spans 15 amino acids. CDR3 protein: CASRFGILSGNTIYF. The CDR3 region has the DNA TGTGCCAGCAGATTCGGGATCCTCTCTGGAAACACCATATATTTT. The full variable domain, in which reference TRBV11-2 and TRBJ1-3 provide the parts outside the CDR3, is EAGVAQSPRYKIIEKRQSVAFWCNPISGHATLYWYQQILGQGPKLLIQFQNNGVVDDSQLPKDRFSAERLKGVDSTLKIQPAKLEDSAVYLCASRFGILSGNTIYFGEGSWLTVV.

In regard to this clone: Relative to the germline gene, one junction end is altered; a read error may explain this. This chain uses TRBV28 with TRBJ2-4; 7 bases agree with TRBD1. From germline, CDR1 is MDHEN and CDR2 SYDVKM. The CDR3 covers 12 residues. In nucleotides, the CDR3 is TGTGCCAGCAGTTTACCGGACAGGAGCATCTTCTTC. As protein: CASSLPDRSIFF.

This clone has just one count. The V gene is TRBV6-1, the J gene TRBJ2-3; unclear D gene. Germline CDR1 is MNHNS and CDR2 is SASEGT. V was pared by 6 bases and J by 2 bases, with 6 bases between. This CDR3 spans 12 amino acids. CDR3 protein: CASRDSTDTQYF. The CDR3 nucleotides are TGTGCCAGCAGAGACTCCACAGATACGCAGTATTTT.

V usage is TRBV30 and J usage is TRBJ2-7, with D perhaps matching TRBD1 (7 bases). Trimming shortened V by 1 base and J by 2 bases, and 12 bases separated the two germline ends. This CDR3 contains 14 residues. Per the germline V gene, CDR1 is GTSNPN and CDR2 is SVGIG (reference sequence). The CDR3 here is CAWSGGDSTYEQYF. The CDR3 DNA is TGTGCCTGGAGTGGGGGGGACAGTACCTACGAGCAGTACTTC. Together with reference TRBV30 and TRBJ2-7, the CDR3 gives the full variable domain: SQTIHQWPATLVQPVGSPLSLECTVEGTSNPNLYWYRQAAGRGLQLLFYSVGIGQISSEVPQNLSASRPQDRQFILSSKKLLLSDSGFYLCAWSGGDSTYEQYFGPGTRLTVT.

The chain couples TRBV9 to TRBJ1-6; the D gene is possibly TRBD1 (6 bases). The V end lost 3 bases, the J end lost 9 bases, and 16 bases lay between the germline ends. Germline V gene sequence: CDR1 SGDLS, CDR2 YYNGEE. This CDR3 region has 15 residues. The CDR3 protein is CASSAQGFRGSPLHF. CDR3 coding DNA: TGTGCCAGCAGCGCGCAGGGGTTTCGTGGTTCACCCCTCCACTTT.

The chain uses TRBV28 and TRBJ2-1; the match to TRBD1 covers 8 bases. The germline gives CDR1 MDHEN, CDR2 SYDVKM. The CDR3 sequence is 14 residues long. Trimming cost V 7 bases and J 1 base; bases outside gene matches: 3. The DNA of the CDR3 is TGTGCCAGCATCACAGGGGGTTCCTACAATGAGCAGTTCTTC. Amino acid sequence: CASITGGSYNEQFF.

The rearrangement links TRBV7-2 to TRBJ1-5; 7 bases align to TRBD1. Losses at the gene ends were 7 bases for V and 6 bases for J; bases not matched to a gene: 6. The CDR3 covers 13 residues. Germline CDR1 is SGHTA and CDR2 is FQGNSA. As DNA, the CDR3 is TGTGCCAGCAATCGACAGGGATCTCAGCCCCAGCATTTT. This codes for CASNRQGSQPQHF.

As DNA, the CDR3 is TGTGCCAGCAGTTTATACGGCGGGGGGGCGAGAGATACGCAGTATTTT. It encodes CASSLYGGGARDTQYF. The chain combines TRBV27 with TRBJ2-3, with 9 nucleotides matching TRBD2. Per germline, CDR1 MNHEY and CDR2 SMNVEV (reference sequence). V was clipped by 1 base and J by 5 bases; unmatched bases: 7. This CDR3 spans 16 amino acids.

The chain joins TRBV19 to TRBJ2-2; tentative D call: TRBD1 (5 bases). From germline, CDR1 is LNHDA and CDR2 SQIVND (reference sequence). V lost 6 bases and J 3 bases, leaving 14 bases between the germline ends. The CDR3 is made up of 15 amino acids. The CDR3 nucleotides read TGTGCCAGTAGGCAACAGGCCTTACACACCGGGGAGCTGTTTTTT. It codes for CASRQQALHTGELFF.

The genes are TRBV28 and TRBJ1-2; TRBD1 is a possible D gene (5 bases). This CDR3 is 14 amino acids long. The ends were cut back, 4 bases at V and 2 bases at J, with 11 bases in the middle. Germline lookup yields CDR1 MDHEN and CDR2 SYDVKM. CDR3 region: CASSSGGVNYGYTF. CDR3 sequence (DNA): TGTGCCAGCAGTTCGGGGGGGGTGAACTATGGCTACACCTTC.

V is TRBV30 and J is TRBJ1-2, with D unclear. This CDR3 contains 14 residues. Germline CDR1 and CDR2: GTSNPN and SVGIG (reference sequence). The V end lost 0 bases, the J end lost 4 bases, and 12 bases lay between the germline ends. DNA of the CDR3: TGTGCCTGGAGTGTACGAGAGAGACTCTATGGCTACACCTTC. This translates into CAWSVRERLYGYTF.